Reported below is one T cell receptor beta chain. The target antigen is unknown. Unmatched junction bases numbered 3, after V lost 0 bases and J lost 1 base. The CDR3 totals 15 residues. In germline, CDR1 is DFQATT, CDR2 SNEGSKA (reference sequence). Control patients had untreated stable or active relapsing-remitting multiple sclerosis by revised McDonald criteria. In contrast to the negatively isolated CD8+ and CD4+ T cells, TEMRA cells were FACS-enriched. After extraction with the RNeasy kit, roughly 0.45 to 1 ug of the RNA was reverse transcribed using random hexamers. immunoSEQ multiplex PCR amplified TCR beta CDR3 across 54 Vbeta, 13 Jbeta. TCRdb called the immunoSEQ multiplex PCR reads again in MiXCR, with one record for every CDR3 protein. The table records hundreds of thousands of distinct CDR3 sequences, 70% to 90% of them present only once. The sample belongs to a study of CD8 T cells in Susac syndrome. Study-wide findings and caveats: As the study acknowledged, the number of individuals in its TCR sequencing and HLA analysis was relatively small.

The sample taken for sequencing was CD8+ T cells from PBMCs. The gene calls are TRBV20-1 and TRBJ2-4; 7 nucleotides line up with TRBD2. This sequence originates from a human donor with multiple sclerosis. Here the CDR3 reads CSARERGSAKNIQYF. The CDR3 coding sequence is TGCAGTGCTAGAGAGCGGGGGTCCGCCAAAAACATTCAGTACTTC.